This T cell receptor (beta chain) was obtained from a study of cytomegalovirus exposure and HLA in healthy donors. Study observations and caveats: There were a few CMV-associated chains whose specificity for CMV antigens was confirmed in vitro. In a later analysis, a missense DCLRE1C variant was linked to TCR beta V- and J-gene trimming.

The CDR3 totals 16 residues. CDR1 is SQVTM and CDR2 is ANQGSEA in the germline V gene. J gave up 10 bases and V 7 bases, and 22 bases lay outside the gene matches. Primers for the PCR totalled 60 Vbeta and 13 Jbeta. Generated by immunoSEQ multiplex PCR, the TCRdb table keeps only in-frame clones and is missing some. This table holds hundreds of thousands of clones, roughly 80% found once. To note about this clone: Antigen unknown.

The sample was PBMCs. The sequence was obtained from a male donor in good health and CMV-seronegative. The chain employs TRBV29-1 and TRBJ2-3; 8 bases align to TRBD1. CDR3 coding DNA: TGCAGCGCCGAAGCCGGGACAGGTGCGGAGGTGCTTGCGCAGTATTTT. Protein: CSAEAGTGAEVLAQYF.